Given below is one T cell receptor beta chain in context. V was trimmed by 6 bases and J by 3 bases, leaving 12 bases between them. In germline, CDR1 is DFQATT, CDR2 SNEGSKA (reference sequence). This CDR3 is built from 12 residues. Exclusions: uncontrolled infection, other autoimmune disease, pregnancy, lactation. Using around 10 ml of fresh peripheral blood, PBMCs were prepared. The data stem from a study of T cells in Graves' hyperthyroidism and ophthalmopathy. From RNA transcripts, TCR beta CDR3 regions were amplified. With the HTBI primer set, the TCR CDR3 went through a first round of RT-PCR. From the multiplex PCR reads, TCRdb called clonotypes with MiXCR, one entry per CDR3 protein. The repertoire includes around 760,000 distinct CDR3 sequences, 35% of them detected once, and 30% to 40% sits in the top ten.

The V and J genes are TRBV20-1 and TRBJ2-7, with D possibly being TRBD2 (6 bases). The TCR was taken from a woman aged 40 to 50 with Graves' hyperthyroidism. Sequences were obtained from blood. CDR3 nucleotide sequence: TGCAGTGCCCCCCAGGAGGGCTACGAGCAGTACTTC. Its translation: CSAPQEGYEQYF.